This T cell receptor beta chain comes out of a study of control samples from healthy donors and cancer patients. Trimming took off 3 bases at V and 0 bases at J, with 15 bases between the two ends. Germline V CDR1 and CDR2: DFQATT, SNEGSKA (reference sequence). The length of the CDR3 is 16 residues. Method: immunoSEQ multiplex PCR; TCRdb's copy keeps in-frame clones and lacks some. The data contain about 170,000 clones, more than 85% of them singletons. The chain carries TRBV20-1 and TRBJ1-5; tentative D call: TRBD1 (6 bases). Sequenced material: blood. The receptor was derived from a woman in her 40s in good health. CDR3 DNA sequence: TGCAGTGCTAGTGACCGACAGGACCTTAGCAATCAGCCCCAGCATTTT. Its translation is CSASDRQDLSNQPQHF.